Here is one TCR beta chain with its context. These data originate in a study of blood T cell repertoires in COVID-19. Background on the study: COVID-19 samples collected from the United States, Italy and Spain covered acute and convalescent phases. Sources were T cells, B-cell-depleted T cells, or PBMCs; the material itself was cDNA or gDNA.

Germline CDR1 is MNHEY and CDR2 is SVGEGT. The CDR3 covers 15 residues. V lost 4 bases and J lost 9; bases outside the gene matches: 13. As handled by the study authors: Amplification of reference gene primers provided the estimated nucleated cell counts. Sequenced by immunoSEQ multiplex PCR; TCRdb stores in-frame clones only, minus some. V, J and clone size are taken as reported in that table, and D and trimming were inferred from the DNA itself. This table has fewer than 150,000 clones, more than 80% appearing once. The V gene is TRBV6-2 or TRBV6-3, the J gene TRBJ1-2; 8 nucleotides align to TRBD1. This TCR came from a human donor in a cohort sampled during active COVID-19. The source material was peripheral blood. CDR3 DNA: TGTGCCAGCAGTTCATTTGAGGACAGGGCTAGGAGCTACACCTTC. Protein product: CASSSFEDRARSYTF.